A single TCR beta chain is shown here with its context. This specimen belongs to a study of blood T cell repertoires in COVID-19. On the study more broadly: From the United States, Italy and Spain came samples of acute and convalescent COVID-19. Sources were T cells, B-cell-depleted T cells, or PBMCs; the material itself was cDNA or gDNA.

The authors' processing: Researchers report that nucleated cell counts were estimated from reference gene primer amplification. The repertoire was sequenced with immunoSEQ multiplex PCR; TCRdb's copy has only in-frame clones and lacks some. From that table come the V and J calls and clone size; the DNA was used to work out D and trimming. Of fewer than 300,000 clones in the sample, around 90% were seen once. The CDR3 runs 13 residues. Trimming cost V 6 bases and J 4 bases; bases outside gene matches: 2. CDR1 and CDR2 (germline): LNHDA, SQIVND (reference sequence). This clonotype originated in a woman aged 30 to 39 with acute or convalescent COVID-19. Sequenced: peripheral blood. The V and J genes are TRBV19 and TRBJ1-1, with 10 bases fitting TRBD1. The CDR3 DNA reads TGTGCCAGTAGGGACAGGGGGACCACTGAAGCTTTCTTT. This sequence encodes CASRDRGTTEAFF.